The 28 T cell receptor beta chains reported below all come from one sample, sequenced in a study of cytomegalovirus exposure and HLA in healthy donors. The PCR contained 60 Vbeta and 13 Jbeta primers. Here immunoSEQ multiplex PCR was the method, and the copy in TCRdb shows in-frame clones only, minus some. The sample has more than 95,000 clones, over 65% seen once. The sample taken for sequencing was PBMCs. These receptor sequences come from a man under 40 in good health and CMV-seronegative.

The CDR3 DNA sequence: TGTGCCAGCAGCCCCCCAGGACAGAACTATGGCTACACCTTC. This codes for CASSPPGQNYGYTF. The chain couples TRBV7-9 to TRBJ1-2, with D possibly being TRBD1 (6 bases). The V and J ends lost 5 bases and 2 bases respectively, with 12 bases between them. The CDR3 consists of 14 residues. Germline V gene lookup returns CDR1 SEHNR and CDR2 FQNEAQ (reference sequence). The full variable domain, in which reference TRBV7-9 and TRBJ1-2 provide the parts outside the CDR3, is DTGVSQNPRHKITKRGQNVTFRCDPISEHNRLYWYRQTLGQGPEFLTYFQNEAQLEKSRLLSDRFSAERPKGSFSTLEIQRTEQGDSAMYLCASSPPGQNYGYTFGSGTRLTVV.

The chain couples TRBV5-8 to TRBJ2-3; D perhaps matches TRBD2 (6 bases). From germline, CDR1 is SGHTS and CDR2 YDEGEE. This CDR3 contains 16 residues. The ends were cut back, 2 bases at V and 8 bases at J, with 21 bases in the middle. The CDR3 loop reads CASSLLGGVVAGTQYF. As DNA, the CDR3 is TGTGCCAGCAGCTTACTGGGGGGAGTAGTCGCAGGTACGCAGTATTTT.

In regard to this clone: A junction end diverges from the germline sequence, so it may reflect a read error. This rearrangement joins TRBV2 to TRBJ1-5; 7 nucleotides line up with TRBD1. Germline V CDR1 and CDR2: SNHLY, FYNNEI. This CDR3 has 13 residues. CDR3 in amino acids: CASSGDSLQAQHF. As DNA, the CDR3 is TGTGCCAGCAGTGGGGACAGTCTTCAGGCCCAGCATTTT.

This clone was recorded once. CDR3 nucleotide sequence: TGCGCCAGCAGCCAAGGAGCTAGTAGGGGTGGCTACACCTTC. It specifies CASSQGASRGGYTF. The chain joins TRBV4-3 to TRBJ1-2, with a weak D call TRBD1 (5 bases). Germline V lookup: CDR1 LGHNA, CDR2 YSLEER. The CDR3 has 14 amino acids. Trimming stripped 1 base from V and 7 bases from J, with 13 bases between.

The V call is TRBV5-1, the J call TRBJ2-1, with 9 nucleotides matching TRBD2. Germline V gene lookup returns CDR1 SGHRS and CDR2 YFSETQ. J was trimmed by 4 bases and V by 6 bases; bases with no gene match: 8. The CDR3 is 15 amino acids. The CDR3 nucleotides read TGCGCCAGCAAACCGGGACTAGCTGAATACAATGAGCAGTTCTTC. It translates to CASKPGLAEYNEQFF.

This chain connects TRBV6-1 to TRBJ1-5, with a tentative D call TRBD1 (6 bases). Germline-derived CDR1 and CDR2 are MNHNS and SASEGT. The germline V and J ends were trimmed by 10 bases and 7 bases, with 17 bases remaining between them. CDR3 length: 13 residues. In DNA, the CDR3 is TGTGCCACCACCAGACAGGTTGAACAGCCCCAGCATTTT. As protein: CATTRQVEQPQHF.

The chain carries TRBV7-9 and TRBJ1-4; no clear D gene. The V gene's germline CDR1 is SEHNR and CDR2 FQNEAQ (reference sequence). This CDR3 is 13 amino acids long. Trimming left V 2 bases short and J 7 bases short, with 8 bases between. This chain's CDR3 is CASSLFMAEKLFF. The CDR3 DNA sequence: TGTGCCAGCAGCTTATTTATGGCTGAAAAACTGTTTTTT.

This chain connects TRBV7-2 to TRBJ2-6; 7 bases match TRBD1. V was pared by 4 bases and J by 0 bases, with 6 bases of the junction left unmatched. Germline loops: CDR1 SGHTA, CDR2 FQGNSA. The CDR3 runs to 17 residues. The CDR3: CASSSGTARSGANVLTF. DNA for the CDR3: TGTGCCAGCAGCTCCGGGACAGCGCGCTCTGGGGCCAACGTCCTGACTTTC.

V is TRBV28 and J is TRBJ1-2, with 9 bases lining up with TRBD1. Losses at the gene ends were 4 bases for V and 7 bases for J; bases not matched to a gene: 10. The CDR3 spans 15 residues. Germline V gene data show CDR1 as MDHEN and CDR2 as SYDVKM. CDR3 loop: CASSSSGTGKSGYTF. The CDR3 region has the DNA TGTGCCAGCAGTTCCTCCGGGACAGGGAAAAGTGGCTACACCTTC.

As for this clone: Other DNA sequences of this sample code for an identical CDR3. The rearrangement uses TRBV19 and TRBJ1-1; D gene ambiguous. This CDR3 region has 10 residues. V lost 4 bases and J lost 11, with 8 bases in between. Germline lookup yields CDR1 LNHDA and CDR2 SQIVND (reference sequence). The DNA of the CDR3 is TGTGCCAGTAGTAGAGGTGAGGCTTTCTTT. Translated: CASSRGEAFF.

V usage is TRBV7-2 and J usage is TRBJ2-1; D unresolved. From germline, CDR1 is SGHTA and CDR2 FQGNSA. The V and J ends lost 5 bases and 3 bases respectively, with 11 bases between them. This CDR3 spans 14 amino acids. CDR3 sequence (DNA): TGTGCCAGCAGCCTCCTTGTAATCTACAATGAGCAGTTCTTC. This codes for CASSLLVIYNEQFF.

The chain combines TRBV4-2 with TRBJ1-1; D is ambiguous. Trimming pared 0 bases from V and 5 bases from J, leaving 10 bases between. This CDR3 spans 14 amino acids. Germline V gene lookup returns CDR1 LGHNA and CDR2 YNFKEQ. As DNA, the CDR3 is TGTGCCAGCAGCCAAGACCCCACGGGTACTGAAGCTTTCTTT. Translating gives CASSQDPTGTEAFF.

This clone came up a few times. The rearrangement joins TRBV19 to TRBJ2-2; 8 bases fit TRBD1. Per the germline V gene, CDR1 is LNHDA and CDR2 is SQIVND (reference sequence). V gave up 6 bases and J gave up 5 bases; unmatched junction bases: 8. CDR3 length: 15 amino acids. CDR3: CASRSQGAQTGELFF. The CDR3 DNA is TGTGCCAGTAGGTCGCAGGGGGCGCAAACCGGGGAGCTGTTTTTT.

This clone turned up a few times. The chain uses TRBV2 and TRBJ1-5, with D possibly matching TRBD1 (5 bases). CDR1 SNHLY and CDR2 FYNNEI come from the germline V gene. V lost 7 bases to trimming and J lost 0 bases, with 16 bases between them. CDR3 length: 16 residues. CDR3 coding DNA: TGTGCCAGCACGAAGACAGAACTCTATAGCAATCAGCCCCAGCATTTT. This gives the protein CASTKTELYSNQPQHF.

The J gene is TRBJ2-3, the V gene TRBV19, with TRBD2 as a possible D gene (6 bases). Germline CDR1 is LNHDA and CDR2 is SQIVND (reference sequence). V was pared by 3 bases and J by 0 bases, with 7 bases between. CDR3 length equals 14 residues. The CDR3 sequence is CASSIGLSTDTQYF. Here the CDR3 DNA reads TGTGCCAGTAGTATTGGACTAAGCACAGATACGCAGTATTTT. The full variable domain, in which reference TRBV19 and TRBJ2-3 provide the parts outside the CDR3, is DGGITQSPKYLFRKEGQNVTLSCEQNLNHDAMYWYRQDPGQGLRLIYYSQIVNDFQKGDIAEGYSVSREKKESFPLTVTSAQKNPTAFYLCASSIGLSTDTQYFGPGTRLTVL.

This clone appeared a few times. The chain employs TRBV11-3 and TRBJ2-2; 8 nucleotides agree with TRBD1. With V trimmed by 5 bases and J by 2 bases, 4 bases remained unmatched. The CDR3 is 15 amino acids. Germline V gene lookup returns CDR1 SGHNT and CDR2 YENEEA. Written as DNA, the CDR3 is TGTGCCAGCAGCACGGGACAGGCAAACACCGGGGAGCTGTTTTTT. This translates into CASSTGQANTGELFF.

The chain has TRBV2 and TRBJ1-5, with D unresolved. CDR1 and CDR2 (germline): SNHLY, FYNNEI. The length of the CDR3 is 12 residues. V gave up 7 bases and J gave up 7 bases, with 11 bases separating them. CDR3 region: CASTLGGQPQHF. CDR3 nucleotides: TGTGCCAGCACCCTGGGAGGACAGCCCCAGCATTTT.

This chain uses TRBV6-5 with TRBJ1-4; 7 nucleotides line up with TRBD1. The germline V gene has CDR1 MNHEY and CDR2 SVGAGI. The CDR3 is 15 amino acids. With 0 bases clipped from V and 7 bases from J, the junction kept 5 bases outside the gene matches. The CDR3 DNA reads TGTGCCAGCAGTTACTCCGGCAACAGGGGTGAAAAACTGTTTTTT. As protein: CASSYSGNRGEKLFF.

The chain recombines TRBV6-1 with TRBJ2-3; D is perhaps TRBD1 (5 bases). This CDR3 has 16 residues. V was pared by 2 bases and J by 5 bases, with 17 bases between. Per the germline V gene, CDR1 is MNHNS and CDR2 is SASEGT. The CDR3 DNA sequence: TGTGCCAGCAGTGAAAACCCAAGGGCAGGGCGAGATACGCAGTATTTT. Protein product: CASSENPRAGRDTQYF.

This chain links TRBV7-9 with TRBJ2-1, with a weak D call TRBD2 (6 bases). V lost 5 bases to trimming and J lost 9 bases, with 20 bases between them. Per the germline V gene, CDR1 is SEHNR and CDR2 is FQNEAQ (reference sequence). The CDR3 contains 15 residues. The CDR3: CASSSSLAHEAEQFF. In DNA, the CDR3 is TGTGCCAGCAGCAGTTCCCTAGCGCACGAAGCTGAGCAGTTCTTC.

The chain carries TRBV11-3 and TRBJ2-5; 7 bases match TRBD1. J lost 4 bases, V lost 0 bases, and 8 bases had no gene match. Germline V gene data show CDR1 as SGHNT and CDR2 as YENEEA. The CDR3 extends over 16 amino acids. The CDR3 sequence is CASSLEGRGGRETQYF. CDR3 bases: TGTGCCAGCAGCTTAGAGGGCCGAGGGGGCCGAGAGACCCAGTACTTC.

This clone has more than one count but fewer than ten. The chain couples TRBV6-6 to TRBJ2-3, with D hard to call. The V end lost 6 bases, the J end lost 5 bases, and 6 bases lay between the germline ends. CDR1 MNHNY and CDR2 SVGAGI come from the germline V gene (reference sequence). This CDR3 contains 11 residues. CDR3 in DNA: TGTGCCAGCAGCCCCCTAGATACGCAGTATTTT. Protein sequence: CASSPLDTQYF.

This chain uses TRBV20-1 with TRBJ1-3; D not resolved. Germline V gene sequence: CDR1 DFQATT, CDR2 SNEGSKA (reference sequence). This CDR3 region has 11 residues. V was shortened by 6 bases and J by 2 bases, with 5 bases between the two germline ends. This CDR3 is CSARTGNTIYF. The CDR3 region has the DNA TGCAGTGCCAGGACTGGAAACACCATATATTTT.

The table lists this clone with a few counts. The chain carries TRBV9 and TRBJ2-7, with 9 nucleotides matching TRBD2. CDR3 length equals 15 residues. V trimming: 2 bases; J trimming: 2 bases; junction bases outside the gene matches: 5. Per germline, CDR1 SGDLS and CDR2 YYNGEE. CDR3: CASSVGTSRTYEQYF. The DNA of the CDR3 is TGTGCCAGCAGCGTTGGGACTAGCCGAACCTACGAGCAGTACTTC.

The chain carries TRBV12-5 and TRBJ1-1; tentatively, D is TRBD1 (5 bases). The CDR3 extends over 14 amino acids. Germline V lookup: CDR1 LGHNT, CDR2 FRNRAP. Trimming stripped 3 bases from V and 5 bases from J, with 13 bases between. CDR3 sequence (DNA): TGTGCTAGTGGTTTTCCTGCGGGGGAAACTGAAGCTTTCTTT. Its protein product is CASGFPAGETEAFF.

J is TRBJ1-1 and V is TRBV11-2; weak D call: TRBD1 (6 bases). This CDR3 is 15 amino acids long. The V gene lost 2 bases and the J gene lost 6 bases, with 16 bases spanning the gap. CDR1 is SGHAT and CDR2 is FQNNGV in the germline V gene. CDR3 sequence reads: CASSLYPTGRAEAFF. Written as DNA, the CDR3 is TGTGCCAGCAGCTTATATCCGACAGGCCGTGCTGAAGCTTTCTTT. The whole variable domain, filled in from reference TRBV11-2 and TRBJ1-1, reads EAGVAQSPRYKIIEKRQSVAFWCNPISGHATLYWYQQILGQGPKLLIQFQNNGVVDDSQLPKDRFSAERLKGVDSTLKIQPAKLEDSAVYLCASSLYPTGRAEAFFGQGTRLTVV.

As DNA, the CDR3 is TGCGCCAGCAGCTCCGGGCTAGCGGGGCGCACAGATACGCAGTATTTT. As protein: CASSSGLAGRTDTQYF. The chain has TRBV5-1 and TRBJ2-3, with 9 positions matching TRBD2. After removal of 3 bases from V and 1 base from J, the junction contained 6 bases not matched to a gene. From germline, CDR1 is SGHRS and CDR2 YFSETQ. The CDR3 runs 16 residues.

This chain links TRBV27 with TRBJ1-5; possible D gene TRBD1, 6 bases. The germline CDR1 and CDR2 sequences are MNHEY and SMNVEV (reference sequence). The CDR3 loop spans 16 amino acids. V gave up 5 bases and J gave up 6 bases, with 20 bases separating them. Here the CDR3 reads CASSPRLNRGGQPQHF. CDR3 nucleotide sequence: TGTGCCAGCAGTCCCCGTTTGAACCGAGGGGGTCAGCCCCAGCATTTT.